The 5 T cell receptor beta chains below all came from one sample that was sequenced in a study of OX40 agonist ivuxolimab in advanced cancers. The assay was immunoSEQ multiplex PCR, and TCRdb's table has in-frame clones only and misses some. The repertoire includes approximately 40,000 clones, more than 80% of them detected once, and about 6.3% sits in the top ten. The material was CD4+ or CD8+ T cells sorted from blood, obtained in a trial of the OX40 agonist ivuxolimab. These receptor sequences come from an adult with an advanced solid tumor such as melanoma, head and neck, liver or kidney cancer.

This chain links TRBV28 with TRBJ1-1; 7 bases agree with TRBD1. The CDR3 is made up of 15 amino acids. From germline, CDR1 is MDHEN and CDR2 SYDVKM. Germline trimming cut 5 bases from V and 4 bases from J; bases unmatched to any gene: 10. The CDR3 DNA reads TGTGCCAGCAGTACAGGGGTCCCCCGGGGCACTGAAGCTTTCTTT. The encoded protein is CASSTGVPRGTEAFF.

This chain links TRBV4-1 with TRBJ2-2, with 8 bases identical to TRBD2. Losses at the gene ends were 0 bases for V and 4 bases for J; bases not matched to a gene: 4. This CDR3 spans 16 amino acids. CDR1 MGHRA and CDR2 YSYEKL come from the germline V gene. CDR3 bases: TGCGCCAGCAGCCAAGACCGACTAGCGACCACCGGGGAGCTGTTTTTT. Translation gives CASSQDRLATTGELFF.

V gene TRBV4-1 combines with J gene TRBJ1-2; a weak D match, TRBD1 (6 bases). CDR3 length: 13 amino acids. Trimming pared 2 bases from V and 7 bases from J, leaving 11 bases between. Per germline, CDR1 MGHRA and CDR2 YSYEKL. The CDR3 sequence: CASSQLQGGGYTF. The CDR3 nucleotides are TGCGCCAGCAGCCAACTTCAAGGGGGTGGCTACACCTTC.

This chain links TRBV11-3 with TRBJ2-1; D not certain. Between the trimmed V and J ends, which lost 0 bases and 3 bases, there was a span of 9 bases. Germline lookup yields CDR1 SGHNT and CDR2 YENEEA. This CDR3 contains 15 residues. The CDR3 sequence: CASSLDVRNYNEQFF. As DNA, the CDR3 is TGTGCCAGCAGCTTAGATGTAAGAAACTACAATGAGCAGTTCTTC.

V is TRBV4-1 and J is TRBJ2-3; D unresolved. This CDR3 is built from 15 residues. V was cut by 1 base and J by 6 bases, with 14 bases left in between. Per the germline V gene, CDR1 is MGHRA and CDR2 is YSYEKL. CDR3 nucleotides: TGCGCCAGCAGCCAAGCTGTTCGGCCTCTCGATACGCAGTATTTT. Translated, it gives CASSQAVRPLDTQYF.